This entry describes one TCR beta chain. This entry comes from a study of OX40 agonist ivuxolimab in advanced cancers. Study-level background: It was ivuxolimab, an agonistic anti-OX40 (CD134) antibody, that patients were treated with.

Profiled with immunoSEQ multiplex PCR; TCRdb holds only in-frame clones, not every one. Of 65,000 to 70,000 clones detected, 75% to 80% appear once; the ten largest clones hold over 1.5%. Material: CD4+ or CD8+ T cells sorted from blood, obtained in a trial of the OX40 agonist ivuxolimab. This TCR derives from an adult with an advanced solid tumor such as melanoma, head and neck, liver or kidney cancer.

The CDR3 coding sequence is TGCGCCAGCAGCCAAGGCTCCGGACTAGCGGCAACCAAAGCGACCCAGTACTTC. Protein: CASSQGSGLAATKATQYF. The chain couples TRBV4-1 to TRBJ2-5; 10 positions agree with TRBD2. CDR3 length: 18 amino acids. V gave up 1 base and J gave up 7 bases; unmatched junction bases: 15. Looked up from germline, CDR1 is MGHRA and CDR2 is YSYEKL.